Each of the 11 T cell receptor beta chains below was sequenced from the same sample in a study of human T cells and chemical hapten exposure. Time point reported: patch test 2, 6 weeks after DPC sensitization. The treatment is: therapeutic diphenylcyclopropenone sensitization with weekly scalp DPC. TCRdb reprocessed the RACE reads via MiXCR and lists one record per CDR3 protein. The sample records a few hundred thousand distinct CDR3 sequences, over 6% being singletons. Sample: whole blood, taken in connection with sensitization to the hapten diphenylcyclopropenone (DPC). Receptors were obtained from a woman younger than 30 with alopecia areata. Some clones in this sample may be carry-over from other donors' samples.

This clonotype has only a few counts. The genes are TRBV5-6 and TRBJ1-5, with no clear D. This CDR3 is 15 amino acids long. Trimming left V 0 bases short and J 4 bases short, with 11 bases between. The germline CDR1 and CDR2 sequences are SGHDT and YYEEEE. The CDR3 region has the DNA TGTGCCAGCAGCTTGGGAGGGTCCAGAAATCAGCCCCAGCATTTT. It codes for CASSLGGSRNQPQHF.

This chain links TRBV5-1 with TRBJ2-5, with TRBD2 matching over 8 bases. CDR3 length equals 15 residues. J was trimmed by 1 base and V by 0 bases; bases with no gene match: 2. Per the germline V gene, CDR1 is SGHRS and CDR2 is YFSETQ. The CDR3 reads CASSLERGGQETQYF. The CDR3 coding sequence is TGCGCCAGCAGCTTGGAACGGGGGGGCCAAGAGACCCAGTACTTC.

This clonotype showed up many times. The V gene is TRBV5-5, the J gene TRBJ1-1, with D unclear. Trimming removed 1 base from V and 0 bases from J, with 19 bases in between. Germline V gene lookup returns CDR1 SGHKS and CDR2 YYEKEE (reference sequence). The CDR3 length is 18 residues. This CDR3 reads CASSLTGSRFFLNTEAFF. The CDR3 DNA follows: TGTGCCAGCAGCTTGACCGGGTCCCGCTTCTTCCTGAACACTGAAGCTTTCTTT.

At least ten counts were recorded for this clonotype. J is TRBJ1-1 and V is TRBV5-6, with 8 bases identical to TRBD1. Trimming removed 6 bases from V and 6 bases from J; junction bases left unmatched: 10. In germline, CDR1 is SGHDT, CDR2 YYEEEE. The CDR3 is made up of 14 amino acids. The chain's CDR3 is CASTTSGGTAEAFF. Written as DNA, the CDR3 is TGTGCCAGCACAACCTCAGGGGGCACGGCTGAAGCTTTCTTT.

This clonotype was found a few times. V gene TRBV12-3 or TRBV12-4 combines with J gene TRBJ1-5; D not resolved. Between the trimmed V and J ends, which lost 5 bases and 9 bases, there was a span of 14 bases. The CDR3 is 13 amino acids. The CDR3 region has the DNA TGTGCCAGCAGTCCTCGGGAAATTGGGCCCCAGCATTTT. This gives the protein CASSPREIGPQHF.

V gene TRBV7-9 combines with J gene TRBJ2-2; tentatively, D is TRBD1 (5 bases). CDR3 length equals 15 residues. The V end lost 6 bases, the J end lost 2 bases, and 13 bases lay between the germline ends. CDR1 and CDR2 from the germline V gene are SEHNR and FQNEAQ (reference sequence). Here the CDR3 reads CASRQRGDNTGELFF. The CDR3 coding sequence is TGTGCCAGCAGACAAAGGGGCGACAACACCGGGGAGCTGTTTTTT. Variable domain in full (rest from reference TRBV7-9 and TRBJ2-2): DTGVSQNPRHKITKRGQNVTFRCDPISEHNRLYWYRQTLGQGPEFLTYFQNEAQLEKSRLLSDRFSAERPKGSFSTLEIQRTEQGDSAMYLCASRQRGDNTGELFFGEGSRLTVL.

This clonotype showed up many times. This chain uses TRBV18 with TRBJ1-1, with 10 bases aligning to TRBD1. The CDR3 has 15 residues. CDR1 KGHSH and CDR2 LQKENI come from the germline V gene. Germline trimming cut 3 bases from V and 5 bases from J; bases unmatched to any gene: 6. CDR3 in DNA: TGTGCCAGCTCACCGAATAGGGACAGGGGTACTGAAGCTTTCTTT. It yields the protein CASSPNRDRGTEAFF.

The chain joins TRBV6-2 or TRBV6-3 to TRBJ2-7; weak D call: TRBD1 (5 bases). The V gene's germline CDR1 is MNHEY and CDR2 SVGEGT. Deletions cut 6 bases from V and 2 bases from J, with 20 bases between. CDR3 length equals 16 residues. CDR3 sequence (DNA): TGTGCCAGCAGAGAAGGAGAGTTTGAAGGGGCCTACGAGCAGTACTTC. This gives the protein CASREGEFEGAYEQYF.

This clonotype was seen many times. The chain carries TRBV12-3 or TRBV12-4 and TRBJ1-2; TRBD1 matches at 9 bases. The V and J ends lost 6 bases and 8 bases, in that order; junction bases with no gene match: 7. The CDR3 runs 13 residues. CDR3 nucleotide sequence: TGTGCCAGCAGGCCTACAGGGGGCCCAGGCTACACCTTC. Translating gives CASRPTGGPGYTF.

This clonotype turned up a few times. The chain uses TRBV5-1 and TRBJ1-1; D remains unclear. Trimming removed 0 bases at V and 4 bases at J, with 10 bases between. The germline V gene has CDR1 SGHRS and CDR2 YFSETQ. The CDR3 is 14 residues long. CDR3 DNA: TGCGCCAGCAGCTTGGAGGCCGGCCTCACTGAAGCTTTCTTT. Translated: CASSLEAGLTEAFF.

The gene calls are TRBV2 and TRBJ1-5; D perhaps matches TRBD1 (6 bases). The CDR3 runs to 15 residues. V lost 1 base to trimming and J lost 2 bases, with 9 bases between them. From germline, CDR1 is SNHLY and CDR2 FYNNEI. In DNA, the CDR3 is TGTGCCAGCAGTGAAGAGGCAGGGGGCAATCAGCCCCAGCATTTT. Translation gives CASSEEAGGNQPQHF.